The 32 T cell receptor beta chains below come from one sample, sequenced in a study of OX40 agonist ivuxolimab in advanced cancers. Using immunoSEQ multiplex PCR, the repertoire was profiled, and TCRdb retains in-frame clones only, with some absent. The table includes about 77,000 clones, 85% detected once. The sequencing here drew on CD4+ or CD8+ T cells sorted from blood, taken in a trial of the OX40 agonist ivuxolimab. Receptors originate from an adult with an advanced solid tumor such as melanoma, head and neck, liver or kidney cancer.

CDR3 amino acids: CASSQLLPGEKETQYF. CDR3 bases: TGTGCCAGCAGCCAACTACTACCGGGGGAGAAAGAGACCCAGTACTTC. The rearrangement joins TRBV11-2 to TRBJ2-5; tentatively, D is TRBD2 (6 bases). The CDR3 has 16 amino acids. The germline V gene encodes CDR1 SGHAT and CDR2 FQNNGV. The germline V and J ends were trimmed by 5 bases and 3 bases, with 19 bases remaining between them.

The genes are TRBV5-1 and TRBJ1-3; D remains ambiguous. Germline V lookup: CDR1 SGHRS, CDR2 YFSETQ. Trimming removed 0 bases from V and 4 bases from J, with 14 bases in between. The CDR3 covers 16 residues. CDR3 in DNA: TGCGCCAGCAGCTTGGATTCGCAACTTTTAGGAAACACCATATATTTT. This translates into CASSLDSQLLGNTIYF.

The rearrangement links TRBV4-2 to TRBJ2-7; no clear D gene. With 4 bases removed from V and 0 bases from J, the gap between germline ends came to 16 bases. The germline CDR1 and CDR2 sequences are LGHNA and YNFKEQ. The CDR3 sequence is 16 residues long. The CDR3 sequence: CASSPRLAQSSYEQYF. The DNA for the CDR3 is TGTGCCAGCAGCCCTCGGTTAGCCCAGAGCTCCTACGAGCAGTACTTC.

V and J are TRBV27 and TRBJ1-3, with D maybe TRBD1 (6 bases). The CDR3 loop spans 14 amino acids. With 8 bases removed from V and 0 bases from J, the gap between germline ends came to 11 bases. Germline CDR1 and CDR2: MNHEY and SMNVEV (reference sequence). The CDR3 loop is CASSTGNSGNTIYF. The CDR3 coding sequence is TGTGCCAGCTCCACAGGGAACTCTGGAAACACCATATATTTT.

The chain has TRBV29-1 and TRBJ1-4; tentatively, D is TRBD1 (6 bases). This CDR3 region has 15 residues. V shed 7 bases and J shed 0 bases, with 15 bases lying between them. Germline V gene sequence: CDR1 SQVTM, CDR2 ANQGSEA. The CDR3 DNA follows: TGCAGCGCGCAAGGACAGCTTGCAACTAATGAAAAACTGTTTTTT. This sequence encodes CSAQGQLATNEKLFF.

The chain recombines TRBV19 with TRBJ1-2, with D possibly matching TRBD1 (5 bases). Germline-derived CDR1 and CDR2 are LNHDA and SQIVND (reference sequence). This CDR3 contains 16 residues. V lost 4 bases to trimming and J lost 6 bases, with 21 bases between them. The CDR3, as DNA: TGTGCCAGTAGTACCTTGCAGGCAGGGCGAAGAGATGGCTACACCTTC. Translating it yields CASSTLQAGRRDGYTF.

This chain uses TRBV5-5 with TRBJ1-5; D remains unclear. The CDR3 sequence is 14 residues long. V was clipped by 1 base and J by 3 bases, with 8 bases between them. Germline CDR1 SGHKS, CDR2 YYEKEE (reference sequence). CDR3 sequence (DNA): TGTGCCAGCAGCTTGTTCGGAACCAATCAGCCCCAGCATTTT. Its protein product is CASSLFGTNQPQHF. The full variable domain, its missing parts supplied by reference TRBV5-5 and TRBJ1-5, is DAGVTQSPTHLIKTRGQQVTLRCSPISGHKSVSWYQQVLGQGPQFIFQYYEKEERGRGNFPDRFSARQFPNYSSELNVNALLLGDSALYLCASSLFGTNQPQHFGDGTRLSIL.

The CDR3, as DNA: TGTGCCAGCAGCCAACCGCAGACAGGGGGGGAGCTGTTTTTT. Translation: CASSQPQTGGELFF. The rearrangement uses TRBV7-9 and TRBJ2-2, with 7 bases aligning to TRBD1. This CDR3 is 14 amino acids long. J was trimmed by 8 bases and V by 5 bases; bases with no gene match: 8. Germline V lookup: CDR1 SEHNR, CDR2 FQNEAQ (reference sequence).

The CDR3 DNA sequence: TGTGCCATCAGTGCTGGGGATGGCGGCTATGGCTACACCTTC. It encodes CAISAGDGGYGYTF. The chain combines TRBV10-3 with TRBJ1-2; no firm D call. The germline V gene has CDR1 ENHRY and CDR2 SYGVKD. Trimming took off 4 bases at V and 4 bases at J, with 13 bases between the two ends. CDR3 size: 14 residues.

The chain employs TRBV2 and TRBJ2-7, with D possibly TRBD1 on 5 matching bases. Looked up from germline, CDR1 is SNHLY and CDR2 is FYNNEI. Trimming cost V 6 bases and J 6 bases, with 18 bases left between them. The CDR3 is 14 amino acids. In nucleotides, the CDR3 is TGTGCCAGCAGGGCGTCTCAGGGTTGGGGCGAGCAGTACTTC. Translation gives CASRASQGWGEQYF.

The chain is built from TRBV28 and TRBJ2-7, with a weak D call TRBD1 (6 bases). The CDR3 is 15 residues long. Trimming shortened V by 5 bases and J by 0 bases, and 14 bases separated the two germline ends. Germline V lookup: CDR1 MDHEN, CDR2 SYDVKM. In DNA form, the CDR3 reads TGTGCCAGCAGTCATTGGCAGGGGAGCTCCTACGAGCAGTACTTC. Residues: CASSHWQGSSYEQYF.

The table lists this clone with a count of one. Here the CDR3 reads CAILKVQGFLAYEQYF. CDR3 bases: TGTGCCATCCTAAAAGTACAGGGCTTTCTTGCCTACGAGCAGTACTTC. The chain links TRBV7-2 to TRBJ2-7; D is perhaps TRBD1 (6 bases). The V gene's germline CDR1 is SGHTA and CDR2 FQGNSA. V was pared by 10 bases and J by 2 bases, with 24 bases between. This CDR3 spans 16 amino acids.

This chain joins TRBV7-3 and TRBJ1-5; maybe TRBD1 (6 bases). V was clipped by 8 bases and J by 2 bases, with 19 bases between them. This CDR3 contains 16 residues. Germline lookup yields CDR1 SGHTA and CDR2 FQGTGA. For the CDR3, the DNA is TGTGCCAGCTCAAGGACGGGGGCGCTTGGCAATCAGCCCCAGCATTTT. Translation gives CASSRTGALGNQPQHF.

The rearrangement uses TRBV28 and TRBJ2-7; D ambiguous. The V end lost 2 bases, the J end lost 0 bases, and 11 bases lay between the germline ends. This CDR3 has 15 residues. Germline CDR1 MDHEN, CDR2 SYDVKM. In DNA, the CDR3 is TGTGCCAGCAGTTTACCCTTGGGCATCTCCTACGAGCAGTACTTC. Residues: CASSLPLGISYEQYF.

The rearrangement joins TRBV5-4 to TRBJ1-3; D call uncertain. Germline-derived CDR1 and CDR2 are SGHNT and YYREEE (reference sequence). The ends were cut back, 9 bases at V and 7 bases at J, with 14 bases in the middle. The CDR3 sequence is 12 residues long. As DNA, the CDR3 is TGTGCCACCTCCCCGAATTTGAACACCATATATTTT. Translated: CATSPNLNTIYF.

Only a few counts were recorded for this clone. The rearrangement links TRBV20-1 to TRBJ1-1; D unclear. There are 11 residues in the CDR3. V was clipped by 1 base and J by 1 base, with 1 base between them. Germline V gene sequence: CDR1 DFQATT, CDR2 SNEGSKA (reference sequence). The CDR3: CSARGNTEAFF. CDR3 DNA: TGCAGTGCTAGAGGGAACACTGAAGCTTTCTTT.

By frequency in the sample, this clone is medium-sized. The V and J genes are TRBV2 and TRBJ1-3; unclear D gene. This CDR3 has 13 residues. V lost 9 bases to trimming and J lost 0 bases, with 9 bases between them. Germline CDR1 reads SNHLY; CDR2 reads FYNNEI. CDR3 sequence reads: CASKGDSGNTIYF. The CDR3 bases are TGTGCCAGTAAAGGAGACTCTGGAAACACCATATATTTT.

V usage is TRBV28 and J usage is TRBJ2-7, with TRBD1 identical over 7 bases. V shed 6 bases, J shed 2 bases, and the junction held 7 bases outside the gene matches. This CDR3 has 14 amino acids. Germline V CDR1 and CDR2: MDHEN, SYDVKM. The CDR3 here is CASSVPGGTYEQYF. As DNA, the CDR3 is TGTGCCAGCAGCGTTCCAGGGGGTACCTACGAGCAGTACTTC.

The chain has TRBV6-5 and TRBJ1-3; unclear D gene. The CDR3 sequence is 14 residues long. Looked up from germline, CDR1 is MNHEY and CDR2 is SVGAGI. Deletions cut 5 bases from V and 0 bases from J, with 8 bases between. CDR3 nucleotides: TGTGCCAGCAGTCTAGGGAGCTCTGGAAACACCATATATTTT. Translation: CASSLGSSGNTIYF.

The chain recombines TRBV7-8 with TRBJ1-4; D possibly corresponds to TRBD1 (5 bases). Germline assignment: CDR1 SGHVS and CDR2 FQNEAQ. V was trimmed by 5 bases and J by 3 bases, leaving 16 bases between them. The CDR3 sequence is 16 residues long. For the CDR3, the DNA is TGTGCCAGCAGCCTCTTCAGGGACCCGGCTAATGAAAAACTGTTTTTT. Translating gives CASSLFRDPANEKLFF.

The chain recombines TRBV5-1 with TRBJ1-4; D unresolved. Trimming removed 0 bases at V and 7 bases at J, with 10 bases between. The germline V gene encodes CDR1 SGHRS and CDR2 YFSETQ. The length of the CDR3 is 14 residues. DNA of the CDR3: TGCGCCAGCAGCTTGGATGGTACACCTGAAAAACTGTTTTTT. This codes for CASSLDGTPEKLFF. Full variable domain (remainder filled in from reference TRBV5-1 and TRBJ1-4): KAGVTQTPRYLIKTRGQQVTLSCSPISGHRSVSWYQQTPGQGLQFLFEYFSETQRNKGNFPGRFSGRQFSNSRSEMNVSTLELGDSALYLCASSLDGTPEKLFFGSGTQLSVL.

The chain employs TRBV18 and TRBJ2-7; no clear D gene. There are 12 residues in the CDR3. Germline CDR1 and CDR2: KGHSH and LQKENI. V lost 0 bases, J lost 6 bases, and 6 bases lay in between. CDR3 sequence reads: CASSPPIFEQYF. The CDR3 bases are TGTGCCAGCTCACCACCGATTTTCGAGCAGTACTTC.

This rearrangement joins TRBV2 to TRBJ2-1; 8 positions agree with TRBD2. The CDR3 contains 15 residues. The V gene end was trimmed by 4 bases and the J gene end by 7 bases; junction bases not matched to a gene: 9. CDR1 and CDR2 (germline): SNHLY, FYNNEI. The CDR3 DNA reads TGTGCCAGCAGTGGGACGGGAGGGCCCCGGAATGAGCAGTTCTTC. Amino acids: CASSGTGGPRNEQFF.

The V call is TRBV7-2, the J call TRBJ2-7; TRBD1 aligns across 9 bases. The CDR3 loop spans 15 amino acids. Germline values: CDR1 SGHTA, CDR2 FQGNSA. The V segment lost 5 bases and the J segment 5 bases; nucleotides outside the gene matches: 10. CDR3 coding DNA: TGTGCCAGCAGCCGGACATGGGACAGGGCTCACGAGCAGTACTTC. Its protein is CASSRTWDRAHEQYF.

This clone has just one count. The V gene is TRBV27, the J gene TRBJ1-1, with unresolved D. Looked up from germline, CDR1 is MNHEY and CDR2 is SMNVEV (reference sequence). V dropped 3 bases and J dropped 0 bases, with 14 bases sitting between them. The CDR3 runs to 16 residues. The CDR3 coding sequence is TGTGCCAGCAGTTTTTTTTTGCCGGGTATGAACACTGAAGCTTTCTTT. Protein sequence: CASSFFLPGMNTEAFF.

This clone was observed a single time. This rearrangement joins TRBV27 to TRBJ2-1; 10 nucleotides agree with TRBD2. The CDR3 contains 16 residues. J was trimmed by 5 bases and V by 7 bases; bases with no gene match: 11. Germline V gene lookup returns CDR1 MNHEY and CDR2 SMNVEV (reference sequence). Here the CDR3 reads CASTYLTSGANNEQFF. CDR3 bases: TGTGCCAGCACTTATTTAACTAGCGGGGCCAACAATGAGCAGTTCTTC.

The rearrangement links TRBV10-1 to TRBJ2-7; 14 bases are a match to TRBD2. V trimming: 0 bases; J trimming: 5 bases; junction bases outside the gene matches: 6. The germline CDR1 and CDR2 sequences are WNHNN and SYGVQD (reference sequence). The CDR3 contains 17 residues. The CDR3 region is CASSESGLAGAPDEQYF. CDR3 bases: TGCGCCAGCAGTGAGTCGGGACTAGCGGGAGCGCCTGACGAGCAGTACTTC.

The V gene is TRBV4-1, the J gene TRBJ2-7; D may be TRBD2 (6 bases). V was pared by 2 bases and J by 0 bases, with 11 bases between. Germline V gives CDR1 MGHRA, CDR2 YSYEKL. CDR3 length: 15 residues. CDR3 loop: CASSQPGRSSYEQYF. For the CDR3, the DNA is TGCGCCAGCAGCCAACCCGGGAGAAGCTCCTACGAGCAGTACTTC.

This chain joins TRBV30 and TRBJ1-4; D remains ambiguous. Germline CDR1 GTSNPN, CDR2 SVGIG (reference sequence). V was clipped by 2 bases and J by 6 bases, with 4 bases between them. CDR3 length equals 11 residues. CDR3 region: CAWSLDEKLFF. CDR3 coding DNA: TGTGCCTGGAGTCTCGATGAAAAACTGTTTTTT.

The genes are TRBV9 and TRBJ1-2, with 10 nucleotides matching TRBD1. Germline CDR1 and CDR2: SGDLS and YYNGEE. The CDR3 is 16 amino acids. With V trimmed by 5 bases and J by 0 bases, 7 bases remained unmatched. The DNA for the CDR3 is TGTGCCAGCAGAGGACGGACAGGGGGTACTAACTATGGCTACACCTTC. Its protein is CASRGRTGGTNYGYTF.

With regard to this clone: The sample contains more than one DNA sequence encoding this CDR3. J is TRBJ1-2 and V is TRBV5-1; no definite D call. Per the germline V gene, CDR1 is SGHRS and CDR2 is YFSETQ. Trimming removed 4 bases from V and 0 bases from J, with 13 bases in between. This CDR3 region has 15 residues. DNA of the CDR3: TGCGCCAGCAGCCTAACGGACGGGACTAACTATGGCTACACCTTC. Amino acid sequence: CASSLTDGTNYGYTF.

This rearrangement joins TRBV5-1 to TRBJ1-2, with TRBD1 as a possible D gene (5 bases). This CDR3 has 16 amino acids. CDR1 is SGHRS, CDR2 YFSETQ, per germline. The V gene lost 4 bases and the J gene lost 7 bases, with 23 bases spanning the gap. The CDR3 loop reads CASSPTGVQGVGGYTF. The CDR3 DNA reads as TGCGCCAGCAGCCCTACTGGAGTGCAGGGAGTAGGTGGCTACACCTTC.